This TCR beta chain was identified in a study of CD8 T cells in ankylosing spondylitis. Findings of the study overall: Disease-linked clones had a CD8+ phenotype and relatively low frequency in peripheral blood. There was a TCR beta motif, made of fewer than 10 highly homologous variants, that appeared characteristic of ankylosing spondylitis blood.

Germline lookup yields CDR1 ENHRY and CDR2 SYGVKD. The CDR3 covers 15 residues. Deletions cut 0 bases from V and 3 bases from J, with 11 bases between. Libraries for TCR beta were made by quantitative 5'-RACE with molecular barcodes. TCRdb redid the calling of the 5' RACE reads with MiXCR, one entry per CDR3 protein. The data hold around 540,000 distinct CDR3 sequences, with over 9.5% observed a single time. As for this clonotype: The antigen remains undetermined.

The sequencing sample was made of blood, either unsorted or a sorted T cell fraction (not recorded which). The chain combines TRBV10-3 with TRBJ1-2, with D unresolved. The clonotype comes from a male donor with ankylosing spondylitis. The CDR3 sequence is CAISESEGSDYGYTF. CDR3 DNA: TGTGCCATCAGTGAGTCGGAGGGATCGGACTATGGCTACACCTTC.